This TCR beta chain was recovered during a study of blood T cell repertoires in COVID-19. Turning to the study itself: Specimens from acute and convalescent COVID-19 originated in the United States, Italy and Spain.

Study processing details: It was from reference gene primer amplification that nucleated cell counts were estimated. Clones were sequenced by immunoSEQ multiplex PCR, and TCRdb holds only the in-frame ones, with some missing. V and J calls and clone size are those listed in that table; D and trimming were worked out from the DNA. The data contain over 60,000 clones, roughly nine tenths of them singletons. The sequenced sample consisted of peripheral blood. The source is an elderly man with acute or convalescent COVID-19.

The DNA of the CDR3 is TGTGCCAGCTCACCACCCTATTCGAGACAGGCGAACTATGGCTACACCTTC. This gives the protein CASSPPYSRQANYGYTF. This chain links TRBV18 with TRBJ1-2; D possibly corresponds to TRBD1 (6 bases). CDR3 length: 17 amino acids. V lost 0 bases and J lost 2, with 16 bases in between. The germline gives CDR1 KGHSH, CDR2 LQKENI.